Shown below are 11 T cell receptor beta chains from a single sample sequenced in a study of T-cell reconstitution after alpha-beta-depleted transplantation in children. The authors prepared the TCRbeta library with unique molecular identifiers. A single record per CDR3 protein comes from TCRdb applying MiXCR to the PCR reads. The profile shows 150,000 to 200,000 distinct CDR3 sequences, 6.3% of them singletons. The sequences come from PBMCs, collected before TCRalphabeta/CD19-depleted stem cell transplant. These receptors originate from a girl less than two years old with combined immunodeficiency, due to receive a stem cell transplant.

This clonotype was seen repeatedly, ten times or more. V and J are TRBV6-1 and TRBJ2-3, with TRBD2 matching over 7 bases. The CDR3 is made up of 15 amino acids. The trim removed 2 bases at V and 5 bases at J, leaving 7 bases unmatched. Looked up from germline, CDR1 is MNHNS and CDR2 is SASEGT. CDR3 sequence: CASSELRLAVDTQYF. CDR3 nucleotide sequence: TGTGCCAGCAGTGAACTTCGCCTAGCGGTAGATACGCAGTATTTT.

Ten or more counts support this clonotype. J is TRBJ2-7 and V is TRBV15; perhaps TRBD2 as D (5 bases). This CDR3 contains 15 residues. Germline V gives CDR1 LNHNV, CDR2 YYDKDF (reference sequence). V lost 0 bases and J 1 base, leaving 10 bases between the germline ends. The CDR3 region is CATSRDIGKSYEQYF. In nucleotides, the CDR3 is TGTGCCACCAGCAGAGATATCGGGAAGTCCTACGAGCAGTACTTC.

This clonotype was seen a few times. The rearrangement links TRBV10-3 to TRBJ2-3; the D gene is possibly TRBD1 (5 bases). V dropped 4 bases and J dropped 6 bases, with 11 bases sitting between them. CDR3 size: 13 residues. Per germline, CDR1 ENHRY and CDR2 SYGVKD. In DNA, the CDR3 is TGTGCCATCAGTGTGGACCCAGGGGATACGCAGTATTTT. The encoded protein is CAISVDPGDTQYF.

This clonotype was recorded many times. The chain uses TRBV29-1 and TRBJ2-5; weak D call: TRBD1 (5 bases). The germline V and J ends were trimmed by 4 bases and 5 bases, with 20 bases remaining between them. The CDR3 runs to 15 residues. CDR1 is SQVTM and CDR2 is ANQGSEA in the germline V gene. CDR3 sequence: CSVVFVAGLMETQYF. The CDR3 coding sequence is TGCAGCGTTGTTTTCGTGGCAGGGCTGATGGAGACCCAGTACTTC.

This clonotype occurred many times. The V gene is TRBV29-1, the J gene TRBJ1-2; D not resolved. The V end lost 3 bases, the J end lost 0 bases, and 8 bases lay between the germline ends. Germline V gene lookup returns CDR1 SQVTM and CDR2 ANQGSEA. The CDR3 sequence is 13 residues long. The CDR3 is CSVEGGTNYGYTF. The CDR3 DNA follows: TGCAGCGTTGAGGGAGGAACTAACTATGGCTACACCTTC.

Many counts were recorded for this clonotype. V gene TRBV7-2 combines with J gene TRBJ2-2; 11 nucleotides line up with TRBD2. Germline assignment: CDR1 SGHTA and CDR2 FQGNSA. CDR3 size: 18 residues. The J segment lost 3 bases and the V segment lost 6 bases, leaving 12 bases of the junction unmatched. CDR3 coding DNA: TGTGCCAGCAGTCCCCCGACACTAGCGGGGGCGCACACCGGGGAGCTGTTTTTT. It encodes CASSPPTLAGAHTGELFF.

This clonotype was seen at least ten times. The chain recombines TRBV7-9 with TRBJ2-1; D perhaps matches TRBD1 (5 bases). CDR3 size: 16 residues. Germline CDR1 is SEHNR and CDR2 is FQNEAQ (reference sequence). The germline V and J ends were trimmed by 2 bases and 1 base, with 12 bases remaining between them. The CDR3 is CASSLSGSGSYNEQFF. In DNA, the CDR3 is TGTGCCAGCAGCTTATCAGGGTCCGGATCCTACAATGAGCAGTTCTTC.

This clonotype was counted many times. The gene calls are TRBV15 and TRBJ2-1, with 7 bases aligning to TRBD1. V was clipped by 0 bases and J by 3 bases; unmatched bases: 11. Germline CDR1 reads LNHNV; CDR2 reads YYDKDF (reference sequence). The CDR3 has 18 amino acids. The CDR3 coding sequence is TGTGCCACCAGCAGAGAAGGGGGCGATAAGGACTTCTACAATGAGCAGTTCTTC. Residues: CATSREGGDKDFYNEQFF. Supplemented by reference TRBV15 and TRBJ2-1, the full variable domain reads DAMVIQNPRYQVTQFGKPVTLSCSQTLNHNVMYWYQQKSSQAPKLLFHYYDKDFNNEADTPDNFQSRRPNTSFCFLDIRSPGLGDTAMYLCATSREGGDKDFYNEQFFGPGTRLTVL.

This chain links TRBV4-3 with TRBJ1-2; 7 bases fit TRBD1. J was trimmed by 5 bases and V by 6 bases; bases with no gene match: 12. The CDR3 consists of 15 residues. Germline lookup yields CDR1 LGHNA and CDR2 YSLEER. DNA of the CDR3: TGCGCCAGCAGTAATACGGACAGGAGTTGGTATGGCTACACCTTC. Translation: CASSNTDRSWYGYTF.

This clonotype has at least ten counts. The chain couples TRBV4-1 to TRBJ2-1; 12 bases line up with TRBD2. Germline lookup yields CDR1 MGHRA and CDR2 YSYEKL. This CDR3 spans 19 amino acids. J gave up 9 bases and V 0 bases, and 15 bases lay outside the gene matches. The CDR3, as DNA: TGCGCCAGCAGCCAAGATCGACTAGCCGGACTAGCGGGACGTGGTGAGCAGTTCTTC. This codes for CASSQDRLAGLAGRGEQFF.

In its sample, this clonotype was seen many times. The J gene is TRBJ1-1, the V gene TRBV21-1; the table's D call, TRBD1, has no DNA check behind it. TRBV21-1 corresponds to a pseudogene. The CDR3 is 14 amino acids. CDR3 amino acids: CASSRDSSYTEAFF. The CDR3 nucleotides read TGTGCCAGCAGCAGGGACAGCTCCTACACTGAAGCTTTCTTT.